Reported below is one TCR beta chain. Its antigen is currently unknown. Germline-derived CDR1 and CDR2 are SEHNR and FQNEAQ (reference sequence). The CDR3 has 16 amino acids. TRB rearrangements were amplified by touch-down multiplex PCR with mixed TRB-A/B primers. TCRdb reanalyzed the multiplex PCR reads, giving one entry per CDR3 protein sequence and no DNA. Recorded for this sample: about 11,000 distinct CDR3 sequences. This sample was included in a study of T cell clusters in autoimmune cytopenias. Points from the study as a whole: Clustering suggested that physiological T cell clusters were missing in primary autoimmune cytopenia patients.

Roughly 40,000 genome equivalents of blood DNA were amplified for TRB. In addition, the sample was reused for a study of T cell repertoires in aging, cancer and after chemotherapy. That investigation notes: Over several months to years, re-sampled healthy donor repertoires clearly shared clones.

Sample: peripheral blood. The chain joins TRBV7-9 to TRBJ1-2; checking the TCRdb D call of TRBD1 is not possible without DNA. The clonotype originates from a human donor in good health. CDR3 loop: CASSPSGQGANYGYTF.